A selection of T cell receptor beta chains follows, all from one sample in a study of cytomegalovirus exposure and HLA in healthy donors. The protocol was immunoSEQ multiplex PCR, while the TCRdb copy is restricted to in-frame clones and leaves out a portion. The repertoire consists of 100,000 to 150,000 clones, with 81% occurring once and the leading ten covering about 1.8%. Sequencing used PBMCs. The receptors here all came from a man aged 35 to 55 in good health and CMV-seronegative. Each CDR3 is given with its conserved first and last residue. A D gene is named only where the DNA matches it firmly. For some rows the clone size is stated as once, few or many, or as a class when expanded; others skip it.

clone_size j_call v_call d_call cdr3_nt cdr3_aa
few TRBJ2-4 TRBV6-6 TRBD1 TGTGCCAGCAGTTACTCAAGGACAGGGGACAGTCAGTACTTC CASSYSRTGDSQYF
NA TRBJ1-2 TRBV2 TRBD1 TGTGCCAGCAGTCGCGATGGACAGGGAACCTATGGCTACACCTTC CASSRDGQGTYGYTF
NA TRBJ1-3 TRBV6-6 NA TGTGCCAGCAGTCAAACGGGGAATACTGGAAACACCATATATTTT CASSQTGNTGNTIYF
NA TRBJ1-6 TRBV19 NA TGTGCCAGTAATGGACTATCCTATAATTCACCCCTCCACTTT CASNGLSYNSPLHF
few TRBJ1-3 TRBV5-1 NA TGCGCCAGCAGCTGGGGGGACACCATATATTTT CASSWGDTIYF
NA TRBJ1-4 TRBV27 TRBD1 TGTGCCAGCAGCCGTGGACAGGGCGGAGGAACTAATGAAAAACTGTTTTTT CASSRGQGGGTNEKLFF
NA TRBJ1-5 TRBV19 TRBD1 TGTGCCAGCAAAGACAGGGAGAGTCAGCCCCAGCATTTT CASKDRESQPQHF
once TRBJ2-1 TRBV14 TRBD2 TGTGCCAGCCGGTGGGCTAGCGGGAGTGAGCAGTTCTTC CASRWASGSEQFF
few TRBJ2-1 TRBV5-8 NA TGTGCCAGCAGCTTTGGGCAGGGCTCCTACAATGAGCAGTTCTTC CASSFGQGSYNEQFF
few TRBJ1-4 TRBV5-6 NA TGTGCCAGCAGCTCTACAACTAATGAAAAACTGTTTTTT CASSSTTNEKLFF
NA TRBJ2-7 TRBV5-4 TRBD2 TGTGCCAGCAGCTTGGGGGGACTAGGCTCCTACGAGCAGTACTTC CASSLGGLGSYEQYF
NA TRBJ2-1 TRBV11-2 NA TGTGCCAGCAGCTTAGCCGCGTTAGAATACAATGAGCAGTTCTTC CASSLAALEYNEQFF
NA TRBJ2-2 TRBV2 TRBD1 TGTGCCAGCCTCGGGACAGGGAGACCCGGGGAGCTGTTTTTT CASLGTGRPGELFF
once TRBJ2-3 TRBV7-3 NA TGTGCCAGCAGCAAAGTTCCGGGCACAGATACGCAGTATTTT CASSKVPGTDTQYF
NA TRBJ2-1 TRBV7-2 TRBD2 TGTGCCAGCAGCTACCGAGCGGGGGATGAGCAGTTCTTC CASSYRAGDEQFF
NA TRBJ2-7 TRBV5-6 NA TGTGCCAGCAGACCCCTCGGAGGGAGCTCCTACGAGCAGTACTTC CASRPLGGSSYEQYF
once TRBJ2-5 TRBV28 NA TGTGCCAGCAGTTTATGGCGGGGAGGCAGGATGGTGGAGACCCAGTACTTC CASSLWRGGRMVETQYF
NA TRBJ2-2 TRBV7-9 TRBD2 TGTGCCAGCAGCTCTTCGGGGGGGAGCGGGAGTTATACCGGGGAGCTGTTTTTT CASSSSGGSGSYTGELFF
NA TRBJ2-4 TRBV28 NA TGTGCCAGCAGCCTCGACAGAAAAGTACAGTACTTC CASSLDRKVQYF
NA TRBJ1-2 TRBV14 TRBD1 TGTGCCAGCAGCCGGGACAGAAACAACTATGGCTACACCTTC CASSRDRNNYGYTF
NA TRBJ2-5 TRBV5-6 TRBD1 TGTGCCAGCAGCTTTCGAATGGGACAGGGAAGGGAGACCCAGTACTTC CASSFRMGQGRETQYF
NA TRBJ2-5 TRBV27 NA TGTGCCAGCAGCCGACAAATCCAAGAGACCCAGTACTTC CASSRQIQETQYF
once TRBJ1-5 TRBV10-2 TRBD1 TGCGCCAGCAGAGGCTCGGACAGGGGATGGAACAATCAGCCCCAGCATTTT CASRGSDRGWNNQPQHF
NA TRBJ2-5 TRBV7-3 TRBD2 TGTGCCAGCAGCTTAAAAGGGACTAGCGGGAGGGCCTGGGAGACCCAGTACTTC CASSLKGTSGRAWETQYF
NA TRBJ2-7 TRBV27 NA TGTGCCAGCAGTTTGGGAGTTCCCCCCTACGAGCAGTACTTC CASSLGVPPYEQYF
NA TRBJ2-5 TRBV11-2 TRBD2 TGTGCCAGCAGCTTTTCTCGTGGCGGGGGGGCCTTGGAGACCCAGTACTTC CASSFSRGGGALETQYF
NA TRBJ2-6 TRBV30 NA TGTGCCTGGACAAGGGACACTGGGGCCAACGGCCTGACTTTC CAWTRDTGANGLTF
few TRBJ1-1 TRBV19 NA TGTGCCAGTAGTGCCAGGGAAATGAACACTGAAGCTTTCTTT CASSAREMNTEAFF
NA TRBJ2-3 TRBV19 NA TGTGCCAGTGGCAGCACAGATACGCAGTATTTT CASGSTDTQYF
once TRBJ2-7 TRBV7-9 NA TGTGCCAGCAGCTTAGTCCGCCAGGAGCAGTACTTC CASSLVRQEQYF
few TRBJ1-5 TRBV19 NA TGTGCCAGTACCGGGGGTTATAGCAATCAGCCCCAGCATTTT CASTGGYSNQPQHF
NA TRBJ1-4 TRBV29-1 TRBD1 TGCAGCGTCTCGACAGGGGGACGTGAAAAACTGTTTTTT CSVSTGGREKLFF
NA TRBJ2-7 TRBV7-2 NA TGTGCCAGCAGCTTACTTGTAGACTACGAGCAGTACTTC CASSLLVDYEQYF
NA TRBJ1-2 TRBV4-3 NA TGCGCCAGCAGCCAAGATCCGGACAGCCCCTACACCTTC CASSQDPDSPYTF
NA TRBJ2-7 TRBV28 TRBD2 TGTGCCAGCAGTCCCCCTAGCGGTAGCGCCTACGAGCAGTACTTC CASSPPSGSAYEQYF
NA TRBJ2-5 TRBV27 NA TGTGCCAGCAGTCCAGGACTCTTGTGGGAGACCCAGTACTTC CASSPGLLWETQYF
few TRBJ2-1 TRBV4-3 TRBD2 TGCGCCAGCAGCCCCGCGGGGACTAGAGGTGAGCAGTTCTTC CASSPAGTRGEQFF
NA TRBJ2-7 TRBV2 TRBD2 TGTGCCAGCAGTGATCCAGCGGGGGGATCCTACGAGCAGTACTTC CASSDPAGGSYEQYF
NA TRBJ2-6 TRBV30 TRBD1 TGTGCCTGGAGCCGGGACAGGGCTGGGGCCAACGGCCTGACTTTC CAWSRDRAGANGLTF
NA TRBJ2-7 TRBV10-1 TRBD1 TGCGCCACCTCAGCGGGACAGGGATACGAGCAGTACTTC CATSAGQGYEQYF
NA TRBJ2-2 TRBV27 TRBD1 TGTGCCAGCAGTTCTAGAGGGACAGGGTTCGGGGAGCTGTTTTTT CASSSRGTGFGELFF
NA TRBJ2-1 TRBV2 TRBD2 TGTGCCAGCAGGCCCGGGACTAGCGGGGCCAATGAGCAGTTCTTC CASRPGTSGANEQFF
NA TRBJ1-4 TRBV5-1 TRBD1 TGCGCCAGCAGCTTATCGGACAGGGGTAATGAAAAACTGTTTTTT CASSLSDRGNEKLFF
NA TRBJ2-2 TRBV7-3 TRBD1 TGTGCCAGCAGCCACGGACAGGGTAACACCGGGGAGCTGTTTTTT CASSHGQGNTGELFF
NA TRBJ2-3 TRBV27 TRBD2 TGTGCCAGCACCCGGGGAGGGAGGGACACAGATACGCAGTATTTT CASTRGGRDTDTQYF
NA TRBJ2-1 TRBV10-3 TRBD2 TGTGCCATCAGTGGGACTAGCGGGTCATCCTACAATGAGCAGTTCTTC CAISGTSGSSYNEQFF
NA TRBJ2-5 TRBV5-6 NA TGTGCCAGCAGCTTAAACAGCCCAGAGACCCAGTACTTC CASSLNSPETQYF
NA TRBJ2-5 TRBV18 NA TGTGCCAGCTCACCAGGCCCGGAGACCCAGTACTTC CASSPGPETQYF
NA TRBJ2-1 TRBV6-1 NA TGTGCCAGCAGTGAAGTTTTGGGAGCGGCCTACAATGAGCAGTTCTTC CASSEVLGAAYNEQFF